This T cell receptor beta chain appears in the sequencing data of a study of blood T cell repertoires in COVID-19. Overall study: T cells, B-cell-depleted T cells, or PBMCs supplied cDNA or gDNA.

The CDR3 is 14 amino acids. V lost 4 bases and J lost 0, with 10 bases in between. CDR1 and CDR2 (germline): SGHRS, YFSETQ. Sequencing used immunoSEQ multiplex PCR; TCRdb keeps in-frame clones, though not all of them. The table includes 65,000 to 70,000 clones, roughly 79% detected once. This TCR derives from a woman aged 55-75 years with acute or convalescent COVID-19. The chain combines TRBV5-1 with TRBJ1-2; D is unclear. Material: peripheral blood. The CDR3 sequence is CASSAVRPNYGYTF. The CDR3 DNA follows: TGCGCCAGCAGCGCGGTGCGCCCTAACTATGGCTACACCTTC.